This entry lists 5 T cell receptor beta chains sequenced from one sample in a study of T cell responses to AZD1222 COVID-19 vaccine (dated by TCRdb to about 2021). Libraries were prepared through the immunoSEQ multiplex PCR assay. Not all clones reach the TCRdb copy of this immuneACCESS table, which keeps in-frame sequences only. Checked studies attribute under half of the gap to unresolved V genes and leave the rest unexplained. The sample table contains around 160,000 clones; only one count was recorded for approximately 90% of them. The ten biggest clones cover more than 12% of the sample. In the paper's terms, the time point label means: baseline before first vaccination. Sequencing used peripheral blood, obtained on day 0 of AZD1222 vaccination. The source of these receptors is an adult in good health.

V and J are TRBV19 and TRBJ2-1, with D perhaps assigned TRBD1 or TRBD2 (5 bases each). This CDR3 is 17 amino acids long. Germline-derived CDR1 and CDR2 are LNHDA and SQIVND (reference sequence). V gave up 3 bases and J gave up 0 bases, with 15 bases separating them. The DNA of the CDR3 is TGTGCCAGTAGTATGATTCGAGGGGTCGGCTCCTACAATGAGCAGTTCTTC. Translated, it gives CASSMIRGVGSYNEQFF.

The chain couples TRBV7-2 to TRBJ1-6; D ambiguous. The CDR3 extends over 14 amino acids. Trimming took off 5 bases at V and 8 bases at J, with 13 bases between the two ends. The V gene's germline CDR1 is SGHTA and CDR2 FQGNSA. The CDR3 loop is CASSPGRDDSPLHF. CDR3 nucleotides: TGTGCCAGCAGCCCTGGTCGGGATGATTCACCCCTCCACTTT.

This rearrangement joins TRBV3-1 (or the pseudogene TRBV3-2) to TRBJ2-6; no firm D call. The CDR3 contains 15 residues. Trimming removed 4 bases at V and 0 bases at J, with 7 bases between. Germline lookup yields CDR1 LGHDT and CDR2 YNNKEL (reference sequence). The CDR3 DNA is TGTGCCAGCAGCCGTGCGTACTCTGGGGCCAACGTCCTGACTTTC. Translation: CASSRAYSGANVLTF.

The DNA of the CDR3 is TGTGCCAGCGGTTACCCCTCTCGTGGGAGGACTAATGAAAAACTGTTTTTT. This sequence encodes CASGYPSRGRTNEKLFF. J is TRBJ1-4 and V is TRBV21-1. TRBV21-1 is classified as a pseudogene. The CDR3 has 17 residues.

The CDR3 loop is CASNGRLNSPLHF. Written as DNA, the CDR3 is TGTGCCAGTAATGGCAGGCTGAATTCACCCCTCCACTTT. This rearrangement joins TRBV19 to TRBJ1-6; D is unresolved. Per germline, CDR1 LNHDA and CDR2 SQIVND (reference sequence). The CDR3 length is 13 residues. V was clipped by 7 bases and J by 7 bases, with 11 bases between them.